This entry is about one T cell receptor beta chain. It has no known antigen specificity. No per-base quality is available; no much larger clone lies one base away. The data were taken from a study of blood T cell repertoires in COVID-19 (dated by TCRdb to the early 2020s). About the investigation overall: Collaborator samples came from the United States, Italy and Spain and covered acute and convalescent phases of COVID-19. The repertoires were released in a freely available public database meant as a resource for research on the immune response to SARS-CoV-2. Samples were obtained from the ongoing ImmuneRACE study (first 160 participants) and from 950 to 1,500 subjects provided by 6 global collaborators. Subjects who had been exposed to COVID-19, were actively infected with it, or had recovered from it provided the deeply sampled blood TCRbeta repertoires that made up the dataset. The sample metadata nearly always contained a de-identified subject ID, COVID-19 status, age in years and sex. The material from the prospective study consisted of cDNA or gDNA derived from T cells, B-cell-depleted T cells, or PBMCs. Where available, HLA class I and class II types were obtained from metadata supplied by the sample provider rather than from assay-based typing.

Overall study results and their limits: Clinical and demographic metadata were provided uncurated, with the amount varying by source and participant.

The immunoSEQ Assay, a bias-controlled multiplex PCR, was used to amplify TCRbeta CDR3 regions from genomic DNA. For the original study's pipeline: Nucleated cell counts per sample were estimated from amplification of reference gene primers within the assay. Sequence reads were collapsed and filtered to measure the absolute abundance of every unique TCRbeta CDR3 rearrangement. For each sample, productive Simpson clonality was calculated as the square root of Simpson's diversity index over productive rearrangements. Drawn from immuneACCESS, this table holds only the in-frame rearrangements with V and J called that TCRdb kept. Clones are partly lost; checked studies trace under half to an unresolved V gene and leave the rest unexplained. From that table come the V and J calls and clone size; the DNA was used to work out D and trimming. The sample includes approximately 240,000 clones, with over 80% observed a single time. The ten largest account for under 2.5% of the sample.

Per the germline V gene, ENHRY is the CDR1 and SYGVKD is the CDR2. From cysteine to phenylalanine, the CDR3 is 11 amino acids long. Of all the DNA, just the CDR3 is kept, 33 bases in frame from base 1. V was cut back by 10 bases and J by 3 bases, leaving a gap of 9 bases between them. Enrolling through a virtual design, the prospective study's participants ranged in age from roughly 18 to 90 years and lived across some 23 United States geographic areas. In the prospective study, cohorts were assigned on the basis of participant-reported clinical history obtained from a screening survey and a study questionnaire. For ImmuneRACE Cohort 3, a participant was defined as recovered based on two consecutive negative NP/OP PCR tests, clearance by a healthcare professional, or resolution of symptoms. Mobile phlebotomists in the prospective study collected whole blood, serum and a nasopharyngeal or oropharyngeal swab from every participant. Participants in the prospective study had the option to provide additional blood draws and questionnaires over a 2-month period. Prospective study blood samples were shipped either frozen or at room temperature before DNA extraction.

The rearrangement combines TRBV10-3 with TRBJ1-1, with no reliable assignment of the D segment. The sequencing sample was made of PBMCs or T cells enriched from blood (not recorded which). This receptor was identified in a woman aged 18-29 years who had recovered from COVID-19. The bases are TGTGCCACACGAGATTACACTGAAGCTTTCTTT. Its translation is CATRDYTEAFF.